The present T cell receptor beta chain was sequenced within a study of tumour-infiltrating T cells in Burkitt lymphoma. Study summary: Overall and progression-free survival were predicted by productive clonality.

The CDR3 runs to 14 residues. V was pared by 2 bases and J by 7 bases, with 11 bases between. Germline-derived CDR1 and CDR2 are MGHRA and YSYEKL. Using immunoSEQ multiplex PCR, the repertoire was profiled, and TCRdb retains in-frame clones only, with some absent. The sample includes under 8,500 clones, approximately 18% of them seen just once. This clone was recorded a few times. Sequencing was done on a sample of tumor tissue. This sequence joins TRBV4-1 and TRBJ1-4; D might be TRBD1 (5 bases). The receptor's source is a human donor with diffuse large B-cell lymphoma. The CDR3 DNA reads TGCGCCAGCAGCCAATGGGGCGAGGGTGAAAAACTGTTTTTT. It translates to CASSQWGEGEKLFF.